This T cell receptor (beta chain) derives from a study of graft-versus-host responses after intestinal transplantation. For the study at large: All recipients were transplanted with multivisceral, liver-intestinal, or isolated intestinal grafts. Among the recipients, all got anti-thymocyte globulin induction and then tacrolimus and steroids for 3 to 4 years. General study findings and limits: GvH clones were identified in recipient marrow, with some first appearing in ileum or blood.

Comment on this clone: Antigen: not known.

Generated by immunoSEQ multiplex PCR, the TCRdb table keeps only in-frame clones and is missing some. The sample includes 98,000 or so clones, about 82% of them seen just once. This CDR3 comprises 15 residues. The junction had 4 bases not matched to a gene; V was cut back by 0 bases and J by 4 bases. Germline assignment: CDR1 MNHNS and CDR2 SASEGT. The chain couples TRBV6-1 to TRBJ1-2; 8 nucleotides line up with TRBD1. The sample was PBMCs, taken 255 days after intestinal transplant. This TCR was recovered from a human patient who received an intestinal transplant, so some T cells may come from the graft donor. The CDR3 region is CASSEAQGAPYGYTF. The CDR3 nucleotides read TGTGCCAGCAGTGAAGCGCAGGGGGCGCCCTATGGCTACACCTTC.